This T cell receptor (beta chain) was identified during a study of blood T cell repertoires in COVID-19. The CDR3 sequence is 14 residues long. CDR1 is SGHTA and CDR2 is FQGNSA in the germline V gene. V shed 2 bases and J shed 4 bases, with 11 bases lying between them. Authors' analysis steps: Quantification of nucleated cells was approximated via reference gene primer amplification. Generated by immunoSEQ multiplex PCR, the TCRdb table keeps only in-frame clones and is missing some. Clonal size and the V and J genes are those of that table, whereas D and trimming came from the DNA. The data hold some 220,000 clones, with 80% observed a single time.

Sequencing input: peripheral blood. The chain recombines TRBV7-2 with TRBJ1-2, with D uncertain. This receptor was taken from a human donor in a cohort sampled during active COVID-19. The CDR3 sequence: CASSLRAAIYGYTF. CDR3 in DNA: TGTGCCAGCAGCTTACGAGCCGCCATCTATGGCTACACCTTC.